The rows below give T cell receptor beta chains drawn from one sample of a study of blood T cell repertoires in COVID-19. This table comes from immunoSEQ multiplex PCR, and its TCRdb copy is limited to in-frame clones, with some not included. The data contain roughly 76,000 clones, more than 85% of them singletons. Sequences were obtained from peripheral blood. All receptors come from a woman in her sixties with active COVID-19. The CDR3 runs from the conserved cysteine through the conserved F or W. The D gene is left open where the match is weak. Clone size is not always given. Where it is, it says once, few, many or a class for expanded clones.

TRBD1,TRBJ1-1,NA,TRBV27,TGTGCCAGCAGTCGGGACAGGGGCGCTGAAGCTTTCTTT,CASSRDRGAEAFF
TRBD1,TRBJ1-3,NA,TRBV7-2,TGTGCCAGCAGCTTAGACAGGGGCTCTGGAAACACCATATATTTT,CASSLDRGSGNTIYF
NA,TRBJ1-2,NA,TRBV29-1,TGCAGCGTTGGAAGACGGGTCTCTAACTATGGCTACACCTTC,CSVGRRVSNYGYTF
TRBD1,TRBJ2-7,NA,TRBV19,TGTGCCAGTAGTAGGGGACAGGGAGCCTACGAGCAGTACTTC,CASSRGQGAYEQYF
NA,TRBJ2-7,NA,TRBV29-1,TGCAGCGTTCGGGGCAGGGGACAAATCAACGAGCAGTACTTC,CSVRGRGQINEQYF
NA,TRBJ1-6,NA,TRBV9,TGTGCCAGCAGCGTAGCCCAGGGTAATTCACCCCTCCACTTT,CASSVAQGNSPLHF
TRBD1,TRBJ1-1,once,TRBV6-5,TGTGCCAGCACTAGCGGGACAGGGGGCGTCGTGGGAGCTTTCTTT,CASTSGTGGVVGAFF
NA,TRBJ1-2,NA,TRBV28,TGTGCCAGCAGTTGGGCCATCGACAGATACGTGGGAGGCTACACCTTC,CASSWAIDRYVGGYTF
TRBD1,TRBJ2-3,NA,TRBV5-1,TGCGCCAGCAGCTGGAAAACAGGGGGAAGAGCAGATACGCAGTATTTT,CASSWKTGGRADTQYF
TRBD1,TRBJ1-4,once,TRBV7-6,TGTGCCAGCAGTCCAAAACCCGGACAGGACGCAACTAATGAAAAACTGTTTTTT,CASSPKPGQDATNEKLFF
NA,TRBJ2-7,NA,TRBV5-1,TGCGCCAGCAGCTTGGGGTTAGGGGGACAAAACTACGAGCAGTACTTC,CASSLGLGGQNYEQYF
NA,TRBJ2-2,NA,TRBV5-1,TGCGCCAGCAGTCATCCAGCCGGGGAGCTGTTTTTT,CASSHPAGELFF
TRBD1,TRBJ1-2,once,TRBV28,TGTGCCAGCACGAAACGGGGGACAGGCCGGGGCTACACCTTC,CASTKRGTGRGYTF
NA,TRBJ2-2,NA,TRBV4-1,TGCGCCAGCAGCCAACCCGAGCCTCAGGGCACCGGGGAGCTGTTTTTT,CASSQPEPQGTGELFF
NA,TRBJ1-4,NA,TRBV15,TGTGCCACCAGCAGAGGGACTTTTGAAAAACTGTTTTTT,CATSRGTFEKLFF
TRBD1,TRBJ1-5,NA,TRBV28,TGTGCCAGCAGTTTAACCGGGACAGGGGTTCAGCCCCAGCATTTT,CASSLTGTGVQPQHF
TRBD2,TRBJ2-3,NA,TRBV4-1,TGCGCCAGCAGCCCCAAATTAGCGGGAAAGAGCACAGATACGCAGTATTTT,CASSPKLAGKSTDTQYF
TRBD1,TRBJ1-3,NA,TRBV6-1,TGTGCCAGCAGTGACCGACCCTTTGGACAGGGACGAAACACCATATATTTT,CASSDRPFGQGRNTIYF
NA,TRBJ2-7,NA,TRBV5-1,TGCGCCAGCAGCCGTGCGAGCGCTAGCGACTCCTACGAGCAGTACTTC,CASSRASASDSYEQYF
TRBD1,TRBJ2-5,NA,TRBV6-5,TGTGCCAGCACAAGGCAGGGACAGGGTCGACAGACCCAGTACTTC,CASTRQGQGRQTQYF
NA,TRBJ1-6,NA,TRBV27,TGTGCCAGCAGCCAGGGGCCAAGCTCCTATAATTCACCCCTCCACTTT,CASSQGPSSYNSPLHF
TRBD1,TRBJ2-1,NA,TRBV27,TGTGCCAGCAGCGACAATACAGGGGGCCGGGATGAGCAGTTCTTC,CASSDNTGGRDEQFF
NA,TRBJ1-1,many,TRBV29-1,TGCAGCGTTGTAATCCGGGGTCAGCGCACTGAAGCTTTCTTT,CSVVIRGQRTEAFF
NA,TRBJ2-7,NA,TRBV6-2/TRBV6-3,TGTGCCAGCAGTTACTCGCAGGACAACGGTGCAATCGAGCAGTACTTC,CASSYSQDNGAIEQYF
TRBD2,TRBJ2-2,few,TRBV5-1,TGCGCCAGCAGCTTGGGCTCTACTAGCGAAACCGGGGAGCTGTTTTTT,CASSLGSTSETGELFF
NA,TRBJ2-3,NA,TRBV4-1,TGCGCCAGCAGCCAAGGAAACGGGGTTAGCACAGATACGCAGTATTTT,CASSQGNGVSTDTQYF
TRBD2,TRBJ2-2,few,TRBV6-4,TGTGCCAGCAGTGTTCTAGCGGGATCGGGCGGGGAGCTGTTTTTT,CASSVLAGSGGELFF
NA,TRBJ2-3,NA,TRBV27,TGTGCCAGCAGTTGGGGGACAAGAGATACGCAGTATTTT,CASSWGTRDTQYF
NA,TRBJ2-1,NA,TRBV11-2,TGTGCCAGCAGACACGCCGGGACTGCAGCCTCCTACAATGAGCAGTTCTTC,CASRHAGTAASYNEQFF
NA,TRBJ1-1,NA,TRBV29-1,TGCAGCGTTGAAGATATCCAAGCTTTCTTT,CSVEDIQAFF
NA,TRBJ1-3,NA,TRBV30,TGTGCCTGGAGTAGACTAAACACCATATATTTT,CAWSRLNTIYF
NA,TRBJ2-7,once,TRBV20-1,TGCAGTGCTAGTTCCCTGTCAGGAAATTCCTACGAGCAGTACTTC,CSASSLSGNSYEQYF
TRBD1,TRBJ2-3,NA,TRBV5-6,TGTGCCAGCAGCTTACCTCCGACAGGGGGCCTGAGCACAGATACGCAGTATTTT,CASSLPPTGGLSTDTQYF
NA,TRBJ2-1,NA,TRBV27,TGTGCCAGCAGCCTTCAGGGGTGGGATGAGCAGTTCTTC,CASSLQGWDEQFF